This T cell receptor (beta chain) came from a study of blood T cells in healthy people across ages. The use of a sample-barcoded 5' primer and a J-beta primer mix characterized a second PCR of roughly 6 to 11 cycles. MiXCR, run by TCRdb on the 5' RACE reads, gives a single entry per CDR3 protein. The data hold about 500,000 distinct CDR3 sequences, with 24% observed a single time. The amount of total RNA extracted per sample was at least 6 micrograms. Germline CDR1 SEHNR, CDR2 FQNEAQ (reference sequence). This CDR3 is built from 14 residues. V lost 5 bases and J lost 6; bases outside the gene matches: 7. This clonotype turned up a few times. The antigen is unknown. General observations from the study: More naive CD4+ cells and higher diversity were found in long-lived than in aged donors.

This sample also appeared in a second study, on T cells of mothers and their children.

The chain employs TRBV7-9 and TRBJ1-2; 9 bases are a match to TRBD1. Sequencing used blood. This receptor was obtained from a boy between 5 and 17 years old in good health. CDR3 in DNA: TGTGCCAGCAGCCCGGGACAGGGTCGGGATGGCTACACCTTC. Translated: CASSPGQGRDGYTF. Drawing the rest from reference TRBV7-9 and TRBJ1-2, the complete variable domain is DTGVSQNPRHKITKRGQNVTFRCDPISEHNRLYWYRQTLGQGPEFLTYFQNEAQLEKSRLLSDRFSAERPKGSFSTLEIQRTEQGDSAMYLCASSPGQGRDGYTFGSGTRLTVV.